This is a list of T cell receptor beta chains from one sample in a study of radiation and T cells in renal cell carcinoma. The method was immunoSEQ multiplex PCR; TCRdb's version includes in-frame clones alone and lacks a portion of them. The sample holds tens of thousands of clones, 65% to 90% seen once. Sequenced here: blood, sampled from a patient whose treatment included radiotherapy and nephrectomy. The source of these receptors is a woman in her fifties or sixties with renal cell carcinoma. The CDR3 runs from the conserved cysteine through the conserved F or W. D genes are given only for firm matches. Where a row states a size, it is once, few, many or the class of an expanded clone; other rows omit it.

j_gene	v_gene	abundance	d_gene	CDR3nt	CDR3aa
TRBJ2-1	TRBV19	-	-	TGTGCCAGTAGTATAGGGTCAGCAAATGAGCAGTTCTTC	CASSIGSANEQFF
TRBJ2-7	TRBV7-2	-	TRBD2	TGTGCCAGCAGCGTTAGTAGGGCTAGCGGGGGTCCTACCTACGAGCAGTACTTC	CASSVSRASGGPTYEQYF
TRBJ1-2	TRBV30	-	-	TGTGCCTGGAGTTTTCGCGCTCTAGGGAGAAATGGCTACACCTTC	CAWSFRALGRNGYTF
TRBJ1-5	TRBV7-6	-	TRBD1	TGTGCCAGCAGCCCTACAGGGGGCTGGCAGCCCCAGCATTTT	CASSPTGGWQPQHF
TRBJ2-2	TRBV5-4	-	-	TGTGCCAGCAGCTTGGGCAGGGGTTCCGGGGAGCTGTTTTTT	CASSLGRGSGELFF
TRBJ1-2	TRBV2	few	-	TGTGCCAGCAGTGAGGGGGAGGGTCAAGGCTACACCTTC	CASSEGEGQGYTF
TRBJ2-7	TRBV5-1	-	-	TGCGCCAGCAGCCCAAGACAGGAGTACGAGCAGTACTTC	CASSPRQEYEQYF
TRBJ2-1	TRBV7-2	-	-	TGTGCCAGCAGCTTAGATTGGCCCAATGAGCAGTTCTTC	CASSLDWPNEQFF
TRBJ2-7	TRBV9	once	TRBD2	TGTGCCAGCAGCGTAGGAGGTAGCGGGAGGGTTGACGAGCAGTACTTC	CASSVGGSGRVDEQYF
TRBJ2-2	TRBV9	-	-	TGTGCCAGCAGCGTAGTCCATCCGGGGGAGCTGTTTTTT	CASSVVHPGELFF
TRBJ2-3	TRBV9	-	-	TGTGCCAGCAGCCCCCCCCCAGGGATGGCAGATACGCAGTATTTT	CASSPPPGMADTQYF
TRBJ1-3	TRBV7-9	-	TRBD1	TGTGCCAGCAGCTCCCGACAGGGAGTCGCTGGAAACACCATATATTTT	CASSSRQGVAGNTIYF
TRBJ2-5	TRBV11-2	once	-	TGTGCCAGCAGTCCGGGCGTTTTGGGAGAGACCCAGTACTTC	CASSPGVLGETQYF
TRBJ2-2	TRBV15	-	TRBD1	TGTGCCACCAGCGAAAGACAGGGCTCCGGGGAGCTGTTTTTT	CATSERQGSGELFF
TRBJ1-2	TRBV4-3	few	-	TGCGCCAGCAGCCACACGACAGGCTTTTATGGCTACACCTTC	CASSHTTGFYGYTF
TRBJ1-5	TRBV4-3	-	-	TGCGCCAGCAGCCAAGGGGCTTGGGGGAGCAATCAGCCCCAGCATTTT	CASSQGAWGSNQPQHF
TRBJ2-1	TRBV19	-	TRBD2	TGTGCCAGTAGTTTACTAGCGGGAATCTATGAGCAGTTCTTC	CASSLLAGIYEQFF
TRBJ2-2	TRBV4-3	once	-	TGCGCCAGCAGCCAAGAGTCTCCGGGGACCGGGGAGCTGTTTTTT	CASSQESPGTGELFF
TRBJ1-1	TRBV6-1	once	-	TGTGCCAGCAGTGCCGGGACAAGCTGGACCACTGAAGCTTTCTTT	CASSAGTSWTTEAFF
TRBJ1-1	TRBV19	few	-	TGTGCCAGTAGTATAAACGGCACGATCGATGATGAAGCTTTCTTT	CASSINGTIDDEAFF
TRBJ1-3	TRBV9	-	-	TGTGCCAGCAGTATGGGAGGCCTCTCTGGAAACACCATATATTTT	CASSMGGLSGNTIYF
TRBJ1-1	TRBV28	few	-	TGTGCCAGCAGCCTAAGCGGGGTTTCCACTGAAGCTTTCTTT	CASSLSGVSTEAFF
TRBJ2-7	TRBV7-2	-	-	TGTGCCAGCAGCTACAACAGGGAGCAGTACTTC	CASSYNREQYF
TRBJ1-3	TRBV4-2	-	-	TGTGCCAGCAGCCAAGATTTTTTAGGAGGGTCGAACACCATATATTTT	CASSQDFLGGSNTIYF
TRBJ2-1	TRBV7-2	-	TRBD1	TGTGCCAGCAGCCCGCGACAGGGAGTAATTAACAATGAGCAGTTCTTC	CASSPRQGVINNEQFF
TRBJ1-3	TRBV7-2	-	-	TGTGCCAGCAGGCTCTTCGGAGGGTCTGGAAACACCATATATTTT	CASRLFGGSGNTIYF
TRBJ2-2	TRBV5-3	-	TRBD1	TGTGCCAGAATCGACGACTCAGGGGGCACCGACACCGGGGAGCTGTTTTTT	CARIDDSGGTDTGELFF
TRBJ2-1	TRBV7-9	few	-	TGTGCCAGCAGCCCAAGGACGGAGAACAATGAGCAGTTCTTC	CASSPRTENNEQFF
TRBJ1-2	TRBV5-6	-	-	TGTGCCAGCGCCTACCGGGACACCTGGTCCGGGGGCTACACCTTC	CASAYRDTWSGGYTF
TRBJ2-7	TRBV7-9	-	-	TGTGCCAGCAGCTTAGCCGGCCGGTACGAGCAGTACTTC	CASSLAGRYEQYF
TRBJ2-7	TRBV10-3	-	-	TGTGCCATCAGTGAGTCGGGGGAACACTACGAGCAGTACTTC	CAISESGEHYEQYF
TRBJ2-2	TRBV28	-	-	TGTGCCAGCAGCTTGGGGAACACCGGGGAGCTGTTTTTT	CASSLGNTGELFF
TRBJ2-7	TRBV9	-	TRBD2	TGTGCCAGCAGCGTAACTAGCGGGAGAACGTACGAGCAGTACTTC	CASSVTSGRTYEQYF
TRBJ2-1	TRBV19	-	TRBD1	TGTGCCAGCACCGGGACAGGGGGAGTGCAGTTCTTC	CASTGTGGVQFF
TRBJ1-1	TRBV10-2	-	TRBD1	TGCGCCAGCAGTGAACAGGGGGGCATCGCTGAAGCTTTCTTT	CASSEQGGIAEAFF
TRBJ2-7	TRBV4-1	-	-	TGCGCCAGCAGCCAAGATAGGGGCCGCTCCTACGAGCAGTACTTC	CASSQDRGRSYEQYF
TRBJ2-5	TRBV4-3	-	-	TGCGCCAGCAGCCAGACGGTGGTGCGAGAGACCCAGTACTTC	CASSQTVVRETQYF
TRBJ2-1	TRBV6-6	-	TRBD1	TGTGCCAGCAGCAGAGGGACAGCATCCTACAATGAGCAGTTCTTC	CASSRGTASYNEQFF
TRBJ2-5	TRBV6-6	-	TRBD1	TGTGCCAGCCAAAGAACGACAGGGGGCTGGGAGACCCAGTACTTC	CASQRTTGGWETQYF
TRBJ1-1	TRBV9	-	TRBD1	TGTGCCAGCAGCGTAGCCGGGACAGGGGAAGCTTTCTTT	CASSVAGTGEAFF
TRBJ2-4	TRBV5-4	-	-	TGTGCCAGCAGCCTTGGAGCAGGGTCTTGGGTTGGGACCAAAAACATTCAGTACTTC	CASSLGAGSWVGTKNIQYF
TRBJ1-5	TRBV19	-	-	TGTGCCAGTACGGGACAATTCAATCAGCCCCAGCATTTT	CASTGQFNQPQHF
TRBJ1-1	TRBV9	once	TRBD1	TGTGCCAGCAGCGAGAGTTCAGGGGGTGAAGCTTTCTTT	CASSESSGGEAFF
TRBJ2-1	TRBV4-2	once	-	TGTGCCAGCAGTCGATTCCAGGCGGCGGAGGGGTACAATGAGCAGTTCTTC	CASSRFQAAEGYNEQFF
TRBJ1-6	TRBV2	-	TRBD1	TGTGCCAGCGGACAGGGACAAAATACGACACCCCTCCACTTT	CASGQGQNTTPLHF
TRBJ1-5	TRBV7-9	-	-	TGTGCCAGCAGCAAGGACATTACCAACCAGCCCCAGCATTTT	CASSKDITNQPQHF
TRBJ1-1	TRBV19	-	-	TGTGCCAGTAGTTACAGGGAAATGAACACTGAAGCTTTCTTT	CASSYREMNTEAFF
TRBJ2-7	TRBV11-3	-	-	TGTGCCAGCAGCTTAGAAGCAGGGCCCACCTACGAGCAGTACTTC	CASSLEAGPTYEQYF